Following are 28 T cell receptor beta chains from one sample sequenced in a study of patients and donors after allogeneic stem cell transplantation. TCRdb processed the RT-PCR reads anew with MiXCR; each CDR3 protein has one entry. The sample lists about 110,000 distinct CDR3 sequences, about a third occurring once. The source material was blood, either unsorted or a sorted T cell fraction (not recorded which). All receptors derive from a human donor who was either an allogeneic HSCT recipient or a stem cell or donor lymphocyte infusion donor (not recorded which). It is not recorded whose cells these are; they may come from a transplant donor.

This clonotype has just a few counts. The chain uses TRBV29-1 and TRBJ2-3, with a weak D call TRBD2 (6 bases). CDR1 SQVTM and CDR2 ANQGSEA come from the germline V gene. This CDR3 has 14 amino acids. Trimming removed 6 bases from V and 0 bases from J, with 13 bases in between. CDR3 protein: CSVGLPASTDTQYF. In DNA form, the CDR3 reads TGCAGCGTGGGACTCCCGGCGAGCACAGATACGCAGTATTTT.

The rearrangement uses TRBV4-1 and TRBJ2-3; 13 nucleotides line up with TRBD2. With 1 base clipped from V and 0 bases from J, the junction kept 1 base outside the gene matches. In germline, CDR1 is MGHRA, CDR2 YSYEKL. This CDR3 has 17 amino acids. CDR3 sequence (DNA): TGCGCCAGCAGCCAAGTGACTAGCGGGAGGAGCACAGATACGCAGTATTTT. Residues: CASSQVTSGRSTDTQYF.

The rearrangement uses TRBV7-9 and TRBJ1-3, with 8 nucleotides matching TRBD1. The CDR3 loop spans 15 amino acids. From germline, CDR1 is SEHNR and CDR2 FQNEAQ (reference sequence). V lost 5 bases, J lost 5 bases, and 8 bases stayed unmatched. In DNA form, the CDR3 reads TGTGCCAGCAGCACACCGGACAGGGAGAGAAACACCATATATTTT. Amino acid sequence: CASSTPDRERNTIYF.

This clonotype was detected a few times. The chain carries TRBV6-6 and TRBJ1-5; D is ambiguous. CDR3 length: 14 residues. Trimming shortened V by 0 bases and J by 0 bases, and 3 bases separated the two germline ends. Per the germline V gene, CDR1 is MNHNY and CDR2 is SVGAGI (reference sequence). The CDR3 coding sequence is TGTGCCAGCAGTTACTCGTATAGCAATCAGCCCCAGCATTTT. Protein: CASSYSYSNQPQHF.

The rearrangement joins TRBV28 to TRBJ1-5; TRBD1 is a possible D gene (5 bases). There are 15 residues in the CDR3. Trimming cost V 6 bases and J 1 base, with 13 bases left between them. Germline CDR1 and CDR2: MDHEN and SYDVKM. CDR3 residues: CASSPGRLSNQPQHF. The DNA of the CDR3 is TGTGCCAGCAGCCCGGGACGGCTAAGCAATCAGCCCCAGCATTTT.

This clonotype was detected only a few times. This chain connects TRBV6-6 to TRBJ1-6, with 8 bases matching TRBD1. Germline loops: CDR1 MNHNY, CDR2 SVGAGI (reference sequence). CDR3 length: 13 residues. V trimming: 6 bases; J trimming: 7 bases; junction bases outside the gene matches: 2. The CDR3 nucleotides read TGTGCCAGCAGCGGGACAGGAAATTCACCCCTCCACTTT. Encoded protein: CASSGTGNSPLHF.

This chain connects TRBV24-1 to TRBJ2-3; no firm D call. CDR3 length equals 13 residues. Germline assignment: CDR1 KGHDR and CDR2 SFDVKD. The germline V and J ends were trimmed by 5 bases and 0 bases, with 5 bases remaining between them. CDR3 DNA sequence: TGTGCCACCAGTGCCAGAAGCACAGATACGCAGTATTTT. This encodes CATSARSTDTQYF.

The chain uses TRBV4-3 and TRBJ2-1, with D maybe TRBD2 (6 bases). This CDR3 contains 15 residues. The germline CDR1 and CDR2 sequences are LGHNA and YSLEER. V lost 4 bases and J 1 base, leaving 11 bases between the germline ends. The CDR3 coding sequence is TGCGCCAGCAGCCCTTGGGGGGATTCCTACAATGAGCAGTTCTTC. Translation gives CASSPWGDSYNEQFF.

The chain employs TRBV10-3 and TRBJ1-5; D is undetermined. Trimming left V 4 bases short and J 7 bases short, with 11 bases between. The CDR3 is made up of 13 amino acids. Germline CDR1 is ENHRY and CDR2 is SYGVKD. CDR3 in amino acids: CAISVEFDQPQHF. The DNA for the CDR3 is TGTGCCATCAGTGTGGAGTTTGACCAGCCCCAGCATTTT.

The rearrangement joins TRBV6-5 to TRBJ1-2, with D unclear. CDR3 length: 12 residues. Trimming left V 10 bases short and J 2 bases short, with 11 bases between. Germline V gene sequence: CDR1 MNHEY, CDR2 SVGAGI. The DNA of the CDR3 is TGTGCCACCAGAGGTCCCAACTATGGCTACACCTTC. Encoded protein: CATRGPNYGYTF.

The genes are TRBV4-3 and TRBJ2-1, with D perhaps matching TRBD2 (5 bases). The CDR3 sequence is 15 residues long. Trimming removed 4 bases at V and 7 bases at J, with 17 bases between. The germline V gene encodes CDR1 LGHNA and CDR2 YSLEER. The CDR3: CASSPLDGRGNEQFF. The CDR3 DNA follows: TGCGCCAGCAGCCCCTTGGATGGGAGAGGGAATGAGCAGTTCTTC.

To note about this clonotype: At one boundary the junction diverges from the germline segment, which might be a read error. This chain links TRBV12-3 or TRBV12-4 with TRBJ2-1; D gene unclear. The CDR3 loop spans 11 amino acids. This CDR3 is CASSLVNEQFF. The CDR3 nucleotides read TGTGCCAGCAGCTTAGTCAATGAGCAGTTCTTC.

In its sample, this clonotype was seen a few times. The chain has TRBV15 and TRBJ2-2; the D is unclear. Deletions cut 4 bases from V and 6 bases from J, with 6 bases between. The CDR3 is made up of 12 amino acids. Germline CDR1 LNHNV, CDR2 YYDKDF (reference sequence). In DNA form, the CDR3 reads TGTGCCACCAGCATCTGGTCCGGGGAGCTGTTTTTT. Amino acid sequence: CATSIWSGELFF.

This clonotype came up a few times. The rearrangement links TRBV6-6 to TRBJ2-3; D uncertain. CDR1 MNHNY and CDR2 SVGAGI come from the germline V gene (reference sequence). This CDR3 contains 11 residues. V gave up 6 bases and J gave up 2 bases, with 3 bases separating them. CDR3 DNA sequence: TGTGCCAGCAGCACCACAGATACGCAGTATTTT. As protein: CASSTTDTQYF.

This clonotype showed up just a few times. The V and J genes are TRBV30 and TRBJ1-5; D is unclear. Trimming removed 2 bases at V and 2 bases at J, with 4 bases between. This CDR3 spans 12 amino acids. Germline assignment: CDR1 GTSNPN and CDR2 SVGIG (reference sequence). CDR3: CAWSTRNQPQHF. CDR3 DNA: TGTGCCTGGAGTACCCGCAATCAGCCCCAGCATTTT.

V is TRBV20-1 and J is TRBJ2-3, with D maybe TRBD1 (6 bases). CDR3 length: 12 residues. Germline V gene data show CDR1 as DFQATT and CDR2 as SNEGSKA (reference sequence). Trimming removed 4 bases at V and 4 bases at J, with 9 bases between. The CDR3 DNA follows: TGCAGTGCTATAGGACAGTCAGATACGCAGTATTTT. This sequence encodes CSAIGQSDTQYF.

CDR3 nucleotides: TGTGCCAGCAGCTTAGAGGGGGCGGTATTTAGCAATCAGCCCCAGCATTTT. Translated, it gives CASSLEGAVFSNQPQHF. The V and J genes are TRBV7-2 and TRBJ1-5, with 7 nucleotides matching TRBD1. CDR3 size: 17 residues. Losses at the gene ends were 1 base for V and 0 bases for J; bases not matched to a gene: 6. In germline, CDR1 is SGHTA, CDR2 FQGNSA.

DNA for the CDR3: TGTGCCACCAGCAGAGACCGTGCCCTGGGCACTGAAGCTTTCTTT. Translated, it gives CATSRDRALGTEAFF. This sequence joins TRBV15 and TRBJ1-1; D call uncertain. Germline CDR1 is LNHNV and CDR2 is YYDKDF (reference sequence). Between the trimmed V and J ends, which lost 0 bases and 4 bases, there was a span of 12 bases. CDR3 length equals 15 residues.

In nucleotides, the CDR3 is TGTGCCAGCAGTCCCGCTAGCGGGAGTTTTGAGCAGTACTTC. This encodes CASSPASGSFEQYF. This chain joins TRBV28 and TRBJ2-7, with 10 bases fitting TRBD2. Germline CDR1 and CDR2: MDHEN and SYDVKM. With 5 bases clipped from V and 7 bases from J, the junction kept 8 bases outside the gene matches. This CDR3 has 14 amino acids.

The chain has TRBV29-1 and TRBJ1-2; maybe TRBD1 (6 bases). Germline CDR1 is SQVTM and CDR2 is ANQGSEA. The V end was cut by 5 bases, the J end by 8 bases, with 12 bases between. The CDR3 extends over 11 amino acids. The CDR3 reads CSVYRDGGYTF. CDR3 sequence (DNA): TGCAGCGTTTACAGGGACGGCGGCTACACCTTC.

This chain joins TRBV20-1 and TRBJ2-3, with no clear D. The V gene lost 0 bases and the J gene lost 3 bases, with 13 bases spanning the gap. Germline V gene data show CDR1 as DFQATT and CDR2 as SNEGSKA (reference sequence). CDR3 length: 15 amino acids. Here the CDR3 DNA reads TGCAGTGCTAGAGATGGCGGTTTAGGGACAGATACGCAGTATTTT. As protein: CSARDGGLGTDTQYF.

This clonotype was seen more than once but under ten times. The rearrangement links TRBV6-1 to TRBJ1-4, with D maybe TRBD1 (5 bases). The CDR3 has 12 residues. Per germline, CDR1 MNHNS and CDR2 SASEGT. V was pared by 5 bases and J by 8 bases, with 9 bases between. The CDR3 is CASSNTGEKLFF. The CDR3 coding sequence is TGTGCCAGCAGTAATACAGGCGAAAAACTGTTTTTT.

The chain is built from TRBV28 and TRBJ2-7; D tentatively reads TRBD1 or TRBD2 (6 bases each). CDR1 is MDHEN, CDR2 SYDVKM, per germline. This CDR3 spans 12 amino acids. Trimming took 6 bases from V and 2 from J, leaving 8 bases between them. This CDR3 is CASRGGPYEQYF. The DNA of the CDR3 is TGTGCCAGCAGGGGGGGCCCCTACGAGCAGTACTTC.

The V and J genes are TRBV28 and TRBJ1-5; weak D call: TRBD1 (5 bases). CDR1 is MDHEN and CDR2 is SYDVKM in the germline V gene. The CDR3 has 15 residues. Between the trimmed V and J ends, which lost 4 bases and 0 bases, there was a span of 10 bases. CDR3 nucleotide sequence: TGTGCCAGCAGTTCGGGGGGTCATAGCAATCAGCCCCAGCATTTT. Its translation: CASSSGGHSNQPQHF.

This clonotype was picked up a small number of times. The V gene is TRBV15, the J gene TRBJ1-6; no clear D. V was clipped by 3 bases and J by 7 bases, with 16 bases between them. This CDR3 comprises 16 residues. CDR1 and CDR2 from the germline V gene are LNHNV and YYDKDF (reference sequence). For the CDR3, the DNA is TGTGCCACCAGCAGGGGAACCGGGAACGGGAATTCACCCCTCCACTTT. Translation: CATSRGTGNGNSPLHF.

This clonotype was seen more than once but under ten times. V gene TRBV27 combines with J gene TRBJ1-2, with D unresolved. The length of the CDR3 is 13 residues. Germline V gene sequence: CDR1 MNHEY, CDR2 SMNVEV (reference sequence). The ends were cut back, 2 bases at V and 2 bases at J, with 6 bases in the middle. This CDR3 reads CASSLTENYGYTF. CDR3 DNA: TGTGCCAGCAGTTTAACCGAAAACTATGGCTACACCTTC.

The chain is built from TRBV12-3 or TRBV12-4 and TRBJ1-1, with D perhaps TRBD1 (5 bases). V gave up 6 bases and J gave up 11 bases, with 10 bases separating them. CDR3 length: 10 amino acids. The CDR3, as DNA: TGTGCCAGCAGCCCAGGGAATGCTTTCTTT. It is translated as CASSPGNAFF.

This clonotype was counted once. The rearrangement links TRBV15 to TRBJ2-3, with D uncertain. CDR1 and CDR2 (germline): LNHNV, YYDKDF (reference sequence). This CDR3 comprises 13 residues. V lost 0 bases and J lost 5, with 6 bases in between. CDR3 coding DNA: TGTGCCACCAGCAGAGATCCCGAAGATACGCAGTATTTT. Translated: CATSRDPEDTQYF.